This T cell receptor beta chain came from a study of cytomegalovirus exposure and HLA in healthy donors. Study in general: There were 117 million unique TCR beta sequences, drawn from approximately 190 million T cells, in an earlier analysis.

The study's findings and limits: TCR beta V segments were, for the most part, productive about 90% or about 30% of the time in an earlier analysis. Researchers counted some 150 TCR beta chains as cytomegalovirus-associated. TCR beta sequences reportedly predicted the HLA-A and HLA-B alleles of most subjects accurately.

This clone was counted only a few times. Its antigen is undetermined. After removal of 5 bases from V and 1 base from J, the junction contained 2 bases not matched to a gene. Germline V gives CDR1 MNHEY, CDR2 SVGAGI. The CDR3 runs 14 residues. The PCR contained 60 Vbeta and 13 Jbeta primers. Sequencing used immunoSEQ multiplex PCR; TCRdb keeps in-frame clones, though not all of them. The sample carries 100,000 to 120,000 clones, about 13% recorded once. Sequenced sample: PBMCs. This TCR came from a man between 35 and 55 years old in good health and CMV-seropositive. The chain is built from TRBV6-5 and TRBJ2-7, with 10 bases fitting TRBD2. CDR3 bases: TGTGCCAGCAGTCGGACTAGCGGTTCCTACGAGCAGTACTTC. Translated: CASSRTSGSYEQYF.